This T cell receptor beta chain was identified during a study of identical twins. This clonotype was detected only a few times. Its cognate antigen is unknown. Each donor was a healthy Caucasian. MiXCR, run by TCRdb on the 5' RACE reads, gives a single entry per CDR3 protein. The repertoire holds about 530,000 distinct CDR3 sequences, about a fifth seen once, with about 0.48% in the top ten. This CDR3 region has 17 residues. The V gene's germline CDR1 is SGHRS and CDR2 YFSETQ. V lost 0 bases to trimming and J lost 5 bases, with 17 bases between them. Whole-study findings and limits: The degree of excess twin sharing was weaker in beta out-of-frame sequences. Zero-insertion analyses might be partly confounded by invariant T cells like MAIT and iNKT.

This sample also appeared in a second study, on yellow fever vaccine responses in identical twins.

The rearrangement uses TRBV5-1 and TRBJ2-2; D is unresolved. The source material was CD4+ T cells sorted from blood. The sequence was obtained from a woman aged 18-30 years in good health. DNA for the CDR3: TGCGCCAGCAGCTTGGAGGTTAGCCATACCTATACCGGGGAGCTGTTTTTT. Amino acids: CASSLEVSHTYTGELFF.